This entry lists 21 T cell receptor beta chains sequenced from one sample in a study of T cell responses to AZD1222 COVID-19 vaccine. Sequenced by immunoSEQ multiplex PCR; TCRdb stores in-frame clones only, minus some. The sample includes thousands of clones, roughly 90% of them seen just once. The sequencing here drew on peripheral blood, taken 28 days after the second AZD1222 dose. The receptor source for this set is an adult who received the AZD1222 COVID-19 vaccine.

This chain joins TRBV29-1 and TRBJ2-1; the D gene could be TRBD1 or TRBD2 (6 bases each). Germline V gene data show CDR1 as SQVTM and CDR2 as ANQGSEA. The CDR3 consists of 13 residues. The germline V and J ends were trimmed by 3 bases and 8 bases, with 14 bases remaining between them. CDR3 nucleotide sequence: TGCAGCGTTGATGTACAGGGAGGATATGAGCAGTTCTTC. Translation gives CSVDVQGGYEQFF.

This clone was seen once. This chain uses TRBV9 with TRBJ2-4; a weak D match, TRBD2 (6 bases). The CDR3 is 14 residues long. The germline gives CDR1 SGDLS, CDR2 YYNGEE. Between the trimmed V and J ends, which lost 3 bases and 2 bases, there was a span of 9 bases. CDR3 DNA: TGTGCCAGCAGCGGCGGGACCCCCAAAAACATTCAGTACTTC. The encoded protein is CASSGGTPKNIQYF.

The chain is built from TRBV24-1 and TRBJ1-1; 8 bases are shared with TRBD1. The CDR3 contains 16 residues. Trimming removed 4 bases from V and 5 bases from J; junction bases left unmatched: 11. CDR1 is KGHDR, CDR2 SFDVKD, per germline. This CDR3 reads CATSDSGQGRGTEAFF. CDR3 DNA: TGTGCCACCAGTGACTCCGGACAGGGACGGGGTACTGAAGCTTTCTTT.

V is TRBV9 and J is TRBJ1-2, with D perhaps matching TRBD1 (6 bases). The ends were cut back, 4 bases at V and 4 bases at J, with 14 bases in the middle. Germline values: CDR1 SGDLS, CDR2 YYNGEE. CDR3 length: 14 residues. The CDR3: CASSLTDRSYGYTF. The DNA for the CDR3 is TGTGCCAGCAGCCTAACGGACAGAAGCTATGGCTACACCTTC.

The count of this clone is one. The chain joins TRBV6-5 to TRBJ1-6; TRBD1 matches 10 bases. CDR3 length: 14 residues. The germline V gene encodes CDR1 MNHEY and CDR2 SVGAGI. With V trimmed by 6 bases and J by 10 bases, 6 bases remained unmatched. The CDR3 sequence: CASRAGTGDSPLHF. CDR3 sequence (DNA): TGTGCCAGCAGGGCCGGGACAGGGGACTCACCCCTCCACTTT.

V gene TRBV6-5 combines with J gene TRBJ2-7, with 12 bases aligning to TRBD2. CDR3 length: 14 residues. Germline loops: CDR1 MNHEY, CDR2 SVGAGI. Germline trimming cut 5 bases from V and 3 bases from J; bases unmatched to any gene: 2. CDR3 coding DNA: TGTGCCAGCAGTCGACTAGCGGGAGACTACGAGCAGTACTTC. Translating it yields CASSRLAGDYEQYF.

This sequence joins TRBV10-3 and TRBJ1-3; tentative D call: TRBD1 (5 bases). Germline V lookup: CDR1 ENHRY, CDR2 SYGVKD. Trimming removed 4 bases at V and 2 bases at J, with 6 bases between. This CDR3 spans 13 amino acids. CDR3 residues: CAISVGPGNTIYF. CDR3 nucleotides: TGTGCCATCAGTGTGGGACCTGGAAACACCATATATTTT.

The chain uses TRBV4-1 and TRBJ2-3; 11 nucleotides agree with TRBD2. V lost 3 bases, J lost 5 bases, and 19 bases stayed unmatched. Germline V gene sequence: CDR1 MGHRA, CDR2 YSYEKL. The CDR3 totals 20 residues. The DNA for the CDR3 is TGCGCCAGCAGCCAGGGACAGGGCAATAAACTAGCGGGAGTCGGAGATACGCAGTATTTT. It translates to CASSQGQGNKLAGVGDTQYF.

The V and J genes are TRBV9 and TRBJ2-3, with 7 nucleotides matching TRBD2. This CDR3 is 18 amino acids long. Germline V lookup: CDR1 SGDLS, CDR2 YYNGEE. V gave up 3 bases and J gave up 0 bases; unmatched junction bases: 13. The CDR3 sequence: CASSAEEASGSSTDTQYF. The CDR3 DNA reads TGTGCCAGCAGCGCGGAGGAGGCTAGCGGTAGTAGCACAGATACGCAGTATTTT.

The gene calls are TRBV7-3 and TRBJ2-2, with a tentative D call TRBD1 (5 bases). Germline V gives CDR1 SGHTA, CDR2 FQGTGA. The CDR3 covers 17 residues. Trimming left V 4 bases short and J 1 base short, with 16 bases between. CDR3 in amino acids: CASSSQGGIRNTGELFF. The CDR3 nucleotides read TGTGCCAGCAGCTCCCAGGGTGGGATAAGGAACACCGGGGAGCTGTTTTTT.

The CDR3 coding sequence is TGTGCCAGCAGCTTATCTGGATCCACTGAAGCTTTCTTT. Translating it yields CASSLSGSTEAFF. The chain has TRBV7-3 and TRBJ1-1; D is unclear. The germline V gene has CDR1 SGHTA and CDR2 FQGTGA. The CDR3 is 13 amino acids. Trimming removed 2 bases at V and 4 bases at J, with 8 bases between.

The J gene is TRBJ2-4, the V gene TRBV12-3 or TRBV12-4; D is possibly TRBD1 (5 bases). V shed 5 bases and J shed 9 bases, with 8 bases lying between them. This CDR3 is 11 amino acids long. CDR3 protein: CASSTGPIQYF. The CDR3 nucleotides read TGTGCCAGCAGTACAGGTCCCATTCAGTACTTC.

The chain joins TRBV5-5 to TRBJ1-5; D is undetermined. Trimming shortened V by 2 bases and J by 8 bases, and 17 bases separated the two germline ends. The CDR3 length is 15 residues. The germline CDR1 and CDR2 sequences are SGHKS and YYEKEE (reference sequence). The CDR3: CASSFGVGSSKPQHF. DNA for the CDR3: TGTGCCAGCAGCTTTGGGGTGGGCAGTTCAAAGCCCCAGCATTTT.

The chain combines TRBV11-1 with TRBJ1-1; 11 positions match TRBD1. The germline CDR1 and CDR2 sequences are SGHAT and FQDESV (reference sequence). The CDR3 loop spans 15 amino acids. Germline trimming cut 1 base from V and 6 bases from J; bases unmatched to any gene: 4. The CDR3 here is CASSLEGQGAPEAFF. DNA for the CDR3: TGTGCCAGCAGCTTAGAAGGACAGGGGGCCCCTGAAGCTTTCTTT.

The rearrangement uses TRBV5-1 and TRBJ2-2, with 11 nucleotides matching TRBD1. The V gene's germline CDR1 is SGHRS and CDR2 YFSETQ. The CDR3 consists of 16 residues. After removal of 1 base from V and 4 bases from J, the junction contained 3 bases not matched to a gene. The CDR3 sequence is CASSLNGQGATGELFF. Here the CDR3 DNA reads TGCGCCAGCAGCTTGAACGGACAGGGGGCCACCGGGGAGCTGTTTTTT.

The genes are TRBV9 and TRBJ2-3; TRBD1 matches at 9 bases. Looked up from germline, CDR1 is SGDLS and CDR2 is YYNGEE. J was trimmed by 0 bases and V by 4 bases; bases with no gene match: 3. The CDR3 has 15 residues. The CDR3 DNA follows: TGTGCCAGCAGCCCGACAGGGGGTAGCACAGATACGCAGTATTTT. This sequence encodes CASSPTGGSTDTQYF.

The chain links TRBV28 to TRBJ1-1, with D perhaps matching TRBD1 (6 bases). Germline assignment: CDR1 MDHEN and CDR2 SYDVKM. The CDR3 has 11 residues. Between the trimmed V and J ends, which lost 7 bases and 10 bases, there was a span of 13 bases. CDR3 loop: CASIIRGGAFF. The CDR3 nucleotides are TGTGCCAGCATTATAAGGGGGGGAGCTTTCTTT.

The J gene is TRBJ2-1, the V gene TRBV7-2; D is tentatively TRBD1 or TRBD2 (5 bases each). V shed 1 base and J shed 9 bases, with 10 bases lying between them. CDR1 is SGHTA, CDR2 FQGNSA, per germline. CDR3 length: 13 residues. The CDR3 region has the DNA TGTGCCAGCAGCTTAGACGGTGGGGGTGAGCAGTTCTTC. The encoded protein is CASSLDGGGEQFF.

This rearrangement joins TRBV7-9 to TRBJ1-1; tentatively, D is TRBD1 (6 bases). Germline values: CDR1 SEHNR, CDR2 FQNEAQ (reference sequence). V lost 2 bases, J lost 2 bases, and 12 bases lay in between. The CDR3 runs 15 residues. The CDR3 region is CASSLMGGGNTEAFF. CDR3 coding DNA: TGTGCCAGCAGCTTAATGGGGGGCGGAAACACTGAAGCTTTCTTT.

The chain has TRBV29-1 and TRBJ1-1, with D maybe TRBD1 (6 bases). Looked up from germline, CDR1 is SQVTM and CDR2 is ANQGSEA. V lost 7 bases and J 5 bases, leaving 17 bases between the germline ends. The CDR3 totals 13 residues. The chain's CDR3 is CSAEGGRRTEAFF. CDR3 coding DNA: TGCAGCGCCGAAGGGGGGCGTAGAACTGAAGCTTTCTTT.

This chain uses TRBV28 with TRBJ2-2, with D possibly matching TRBD2 (6 bases). CDR3 length equals 14 residues. The germline V gene has CDR1 MDHEN and CDR2 SYDVKM. Deletions cut 2 bases from V and 4 bases from J, with 8 bases between. The CDR3 loop reads CASSLGGATGELFF. The CDR3 coding sequence is TGTGCCAGCAGTTTAGGAGGGGCCACCGGGGAGCTGTTTTTT. The complete variable domain, with remaining parts taken from reference TRBV28 and TRBJ2-2, reads DVKVTQSSRYLVKRTGEKVFLECVQDMDHENMFWYRQDPGLGLRLIYFSYDVKMKEKGDIPEGYSVSREKKERFSLILESASTNQTSMYLCASSLGGATGELFFGEGSRLTVL.